This entry concerns a single TCR beta chain. Followed longitudinally, the Seattle patients had been enrolled during active infection. CDR3 size: 13 residues. Germline lookup yields CDR1 ENHRY and CDR2 SYGVKD. Losses at the gene ends were 2 bases for V and 6 bases for J; bases not matched to a gene: 2. This entry is derived from a study of blood T cell repertoires in COVID-19. At the level of the study: Sites in the United States, Italy and Spain provided acute and convalescent COVID-19 samples. Sample material is recorded as cDNA or gDNA derived from T cells, B-cell-depleted T cells, or PBMCs.

The method was immunoSEQ multiplex PCR; TCRdb's version includes in-frame clones alone and lacks a portion of them. The sample consists of around 100,000 clones, roughly 80% of them appearing once. Sequencing used peripheral blood. The V call is TRBV10-3, the J call TRBJ2-3, with 7 positions matching TRBD2. This receptor was identified in a man older than 75 with COVID-19, enrolled during active disease. The CDR3 bases are TGTGCCATCAGTGAGGGGCGGGAGGATACGCAGTATTTT. Amino acids: CAISEGREDTQYF.